This passage covers 30 T cell receptor beta chains from one sample sequenced in a study of early T cells in non-severe SARS-CoV-2 infection. TCRdb re-called the 5' RACE reads with MiXCR, one entry per CDR3 protein. Of tens of thousands of distinct CDR3 sequences detected, approximately 15% appear once; the ten largest clones hold more than 6.5%. Sequencing input: whole blood. The receptors shown here come from an adult who was a healthcare worker with PCR-confirmed SARS-CoV-2 infection or an uninfected control (not recorded which).

This clonotype has only a few counts. The gene calls are TRBV5-1 and TRBJ1-1, with TRBD1 identical over 9 bases. Per the germline V gene, CDR1 is SGHRS and CDR2 is YFSETQ. The CDR3 loop spans 15 amino acids. The V segment lost 5 bases and the J segment 5 bases; nucleotides outside the gene matches: 10. The CDR3 nucleotides are TGCGCCAGCAGATTCGCTTGGGACAGGGCGACTGAAGCTTTCTTT. It translates to CASRFAWDRATEAFF.

This chain connects TRBV2 to TRBJ2-2; D not resolved. The CDR3 length is 11 residues. Germline V lookup: CDR1 SNHLY, CDR2 FYNNEI. V gave up 2 bases and J gave up 8 bases, with 3 bases separating them. In nucleotides, the CDR3 is TGTGCCAGCAGTGAATCTGGGGAGCTGTTTTTT. It specifies CASSESGELFF.

This clonotype was observed once. The J gene is TRBJ2-2, the V gene TRBV20-1, with a tentative D call TRBD2 (6 bases). The CDR3 length is 14 residues. V was shortened by 2 bases and J by 1 base, with 8 bases between the two germline ends. The germline V gene encodes CDR1 DFQATT and CDR2 SNEGSKA (reference sequence). CDR3 residues: CSARPGVNTGELFF. In DNA, the CDR3 is TGCAGTGCTAGACCGGGGGTGAACACCGGGGAGCTGTTTTTT.

V gene TRBV5-1 combines with J gene TRBJ2-7; a weak D match, TRBD2 (5 bases). Looked up from germline, CDR1 is SGHRS and CDR2 is YFSETQ. Deletions cut 1 base from V and 5 bases from J, with 7 bases between. CDR3 length: 12 residues. CDR3 DNA: TGCGCCAGCAGCTTGCTTAGCGACGAGCAGTACTTC. It encodes CASSLLSDEQYF. Based on the CDR3 plus reference TRBV5-1 and TRBJ2-7, the full variable domain is KAGVTQTPRYLIKTRGQQVTLSCSPISGHRSVSWYQQTPGQGLQFLFEYFSETQRNKGNFPGRFSGRQFSNSRSEMNVSTLELGDSALYLCASSLLSDEQYFGPGTRLTVT.

The chain couples TRBV6-1 to TRBJ2-7; D is undetermined. The CDR3 spans 11 residues. The ends were cut back, 3 bases at V and 4 bases at J, with 4 bases in the middle. CDR1 is MNHNS, CDR2 SASEGT, per germline. CDR3 DNA sequence: TGTGCCAGCAGTGAGCCGTACGAGCAGTACTTC. Protein product: CASSEPYEQYF.

This chain uses TRBV12-3 or TRBV12-4 with TRBJ1-5, with TRBD1 matching over 7 bases. The CDR3 has 14 residues. V gave up 6 bases and J gave up 0 bases; unmatched junction bases: 2. The CDR3 reads CASRRQGSNQPQHF. CDR3 nucleotide sequence: TGTGCCAGCAGGCGACAGGGTAGCAATCAGCCCCAGCATTTT.

This clonotype has a handful of counts. This sequence joins TRBV10-3 and TRBJ2-1; TRBD1 is a possible D gene (6 bases). CDR3 length: 14 amino acids. The germline gives CDR1 ENHRY, CDR2 SYGVKD. V shed 4 bases and J shed 9 bases, with 16 bases lying between them. CDR3: CAISGSTGMGEQFF. Written as DNA, the CDR3 is TGTGCCATCAGTGGATCAACAGGGATGGGTGAGCAGTTCTTC.

This clonotype turned up a few times. The chain links TRBV7-9 to TRBJ1-4; maybe TRBD1 (5 bases). This CDR3 contains 15 residues. V lost 1 base to trimming and J lost 3 bases, with 9 bases between them. Germline CDR1 reads SEHNR; CDR2 reads FQNEAQ (reference sequence). The CDR3 nucleotides are TGTGCCAGCAGCTTAGATCAGGGCTCTAATGAAAAACTGTTTTTT. This codes for CASSLDQGSNEKLFF.

The J gene is TRBJ2-1, the V gene TRBV5-1; weak D call: TRBD1 (6 bases). V was clipped by 4 bases and J by 4 bases, with 21 bases between them. CDR1 SGHRS and CDR2 YFSETQ come from the germline V gene. The CDR3 loop spans 17 amino acids. Written as DNA, the CDR3 is TGCGCCAGCAGCGGGGGCCCGGACAGAATCTGGTACAATGAGCAGTTCTTC. It translates to CASSGGPDRIWYNEQFF.

The chain recombines TRBV7-3 with TRBJ2-1; TRBD2 is a possible D gene (5 bases). In germline, CDR1 is SGHTA, CDR2 FQGTGA. CDR3 length: 19 amino acids. V was shortened by 5 bases and J by 0 bases, with 23 bases between the two germline ends. This CDR3 reads CASSHEARDHLNSYNEQFF. The CDR3 DNA reads TGTGCCAGCAGCCATGAGGCGAGGGATCACTTGAACTCCTACAATGAGCAGTTCTTC. The full variable domain, in which reference TRBV7-3 and TRBJ2-1 provide the parts outside the CDR3, is GAGVSQTPSNKVTEKGKYVELRCDPISGHTALYWYRQSLGQGPEFLIYFQGTGAADDSGLPNDRFFAVRPEGSVSTLKIQRTERGDSAVYLCASSHEARDHLNSYNEQFFGPGTRLTVL.

The chain joins TRBV12-3 or TRBV12-4 to TRBJ1-1, with 10 bases lining up with TRBD1. The CDR3 length is 14 residues. V was clipped by 2 bases and J by 8 bases; unmatched bases: 5. As DNA, the CDR3 is TGTGCCAGCAGTTTAAGACAGGGGGCCGGGGAAGCTTTCTTT. It specifies CASSLRQGAGEAFF.

The chain joins TRBV10-3 to TRBJ2-6, with TRBD2 matching over 8 bases. The germline V gene has CDR1 ENHRY and CDR2 SYGVKD. V was pared by 2 bases and J by 2 bases, with 8 bases of the junction left unmatched. This CDR3 spans 18 amino acids. The CDR3 region is CAISERGGEGPGANVLTF. The CDR3, as DNA: TGTGCCATCAGTGAGCGGGGGGGAGAAGGCCCTGGGGCCAACGTCCTGACTTTC.

V usage is TRBV5-4 and J usage is TRBJ2-5, with 12 bases matching TRBD2. CDR1 is SGHNT and CDR2 is YYREEE in the germline V gene (reference sequence). After removal of 2 bases from V and 6 bases from J, the junction contained 2 bases not matched to a gene. This CDR3 region has 14 residues. CDR3: CASSFGLAGQTQYF. CDR3 nucleotides: TGTGCCAGCAGCTTCGGACTAGCGGGGCAGACCCAGTACTTC.

The chain couples TRBV7-9 to TRBJ1-1, with D hard to call. The CDR3 covers 14 residues. Germline CDR1 SEHNR, CDR2 FQNEAQ (reference sequence). Between the trimmed V and J ends, which lost 4 bases and 7 bases, there was a span of 16 bases. The CDR3 is CASSSSTSSGEAFF. The CDR3, as DNA: TGTGCCAGCAGCTCATCCACCTCCTCGGGTGAAGCTTTCTTT.

Only a few counts were recorded for this clonotype. The genes are TRBV28 and TRBJ1-1; a weak D match, TRBD1 (5 bases). From germline, CDR1 is MDHEN and CDR2 SYDVKM. V lost 10 bases, J lost 7 bases, and 16 bases lay in between. CDR3 length: 12 amino acids. The CDR3 reads CAITGNTGEAFF. Here the CDR3 DNA reads TGTGCCATCACAGGCAATACGGGTGAAGCTTTCTTT. The full variable domain, in which reference TRBV28 and TRBJ1-1 provide the parts outside the CDR3, is DVKVTQSSRYLVKRTGEKVFLECVQDMDHENMFWYRQDPGLGLRLIYFSYDVKMKEKGDIPEGYSVSREKKERFSLILESASTNQTSMYLCAITGNTGEAFFGQGTRLTVV.

The chain combines TRBV20-1 with TRBJ2-5, with no clear D. V lost 1 base, J lost 1 base, and 13 bases lay in between. The CDR3 is 15 residues long. The germline V gene encodes CDR1 DFQATT and CDR2 SNEGSKA (reference sequence). As DNA, the CDR3 is TGCAGTGCTAGAGTAGGATCGAATTTCCAAGAGACCCAGTACTTC. Translating it yields CSARVGSNFQETQYF.

The chain combines TRBV19 with TRBJ2-7; perhaps TRBD2 as D (5 bases). This CDR3 comprises 17 residues. V gave up 1 base and J gave up 0 bases, with 16 bases separating them. The V gene's germline CDR1 is LNHDA and CDR2 SQIVND (reference sequence). CDR3 loop: CASSIVYRGKTSYEQYF. The CDR3 bases are TGTGCCAGTAGTATAGTTTACCGGGGAAAGACCTCCTACGAGCAGTACTTC. Full variable domain (missing parts from reference TRBV19 and TRBJ2-7): DGGITQSPKYLFRKEGQNVTLSCEQNLNHDAMYWYRQDPGQGLRLIYYSQIVNDFQKGDIAEGYSVSREKKESFPLTVTSAQKNPTAFYLCASSIVYRGKTSYEQYFGPGTRLTVT.

The V and J genes are TRBV4-1 and TRBJ1-1, with D unresolved. V lost 4 bases and J lost 1, with 13 bases in between. The CDR3 has 15 residues. The germline CDR1 and CDR2 sequences are MGHRA and YSYEKL. In nucleotides, the CDR3 is TGCGCCAGCAGCCGACAAAGGCTCACGAACACTGAAGCTTTCTTT. This codes for CASSRQRLTNTEAFF.

The CDR3 coding sequence is TGTGCCAGCAGCCCTCGGGAATCCTACAATGAGCAGTTCTTC. Its translation is CASSPRESYNEQFF. The J gene is TRBJ2-1, the V gene TRBV7-7; D possibly corresponds to TRBD2 (5 bases). V lost 5 bases and J 1 base, leaving 9 bases between the germline ends. This CDR3 has 14 amino acids. CDR1 is SSHAT, CDR2 FNYEAQ, per germline (reference sequence). Based on the CDR3 plus reference TRBV7-7 and TRBJ2-1, the full variable domain is GAGVSQSPRYKVTKRGQDVTLRCDPISSHATLYWYQQALGQGPEFLTYFNYEAQPDKSGLPSDRFSAERPEGSISTLTIQRTEQRDSAMYRCASSPRESYNEQFFGPGTRLTVL.

The rearrangement joins TRBV14 to TRBJ1-3, with D unresolved. The length of the CDR3 is 15 residues. V was shortened by 0 bases and J by 3 bases, with 9 bases between the two germline ends. Germline V gene data show CDR1 as SGHDN and CDR2 as FVKESK. CDR3 sequence: CASSQEGHDGNTIYF. CDR3 nucleotide sequence: TGTGCCAGCAGCCAAGAAGGGCACGATGGAAACACCATATATTTT.

This clonotype showed up just a few times. The rearrangement uses TRBV6-6 and TRBJ2-1, with D possibly being TRBD2 (6 bases). CDR1 is MNHNY, CDR2 SVGAGI, per germline (reference sequence). The CDR3 is 16 residues long. Trimming removed 2 bases at V and 5 bases at J, with 16 bases between. Here the CDR3 reads CASSYGRAGDDNEQFF. DNA of the CDR3: TGTGCCAGCAGTTACGGACGAGCGGGCGATGACAATGAGCAGTTCTTC.

The V gene is TRBV5-1, the J gene TRBJ2-2; D remains unclear. Germline-derived CDR1 and CDR2 are SGHRS and YFSETQ. The V and J ends lost 0 bases and 5 bases respectively, with 11 bases between them. This CDR3 has 15 residues. The CDR3 region has the DNA TGCGCCAGCAGCTTGGAGCGCTCCAAAACCGGGGAGCTGTTTTTT. Its protein product is CASSLERSKTGELFF.

V usage is TRBV9 and J usage is TRBJ2-3; 9 nucleotides agree with TRBD2. Trimming took 0 bases from V and 5 from J; bases not matched to a gene: 10. The germline V gene has CDR1 SGDLS and CDR2 YYNGEE. The CDR3 has 17 amino acids. CDR3: CASSVVPRWREGDTQYF. As DNA, the CDR3 is TGTGCCAGCAGCGTAGTCCCCAGATGGCGGGAGGGAGATACGCAGTATTTT.

The chain combines TRBV2 with TRBJ2-7; 7 bases fit TRBD2. This CDR3 region has 16 residues. CDR1 and CDR2 (germline): SNHLY, FYNNEI. V lost 6 bases, J lost 2 bases, and 13 bases stayed unmatched. For the CDR3, the DNA is TGTGCCAGCAGGGGGGGGACCTTCGGCAGTCCCTACGAGCAGTACTTC. It encodes CASRGGTFGSPYEQYF.

The sample holds a few counts of this clonotype. The CDR3 reads CSARGGAGAFF. CDR3 in DNA: TGCAGTGCTAGAGGGGGCGCGGGAGCTTTCTTT. The chain carries TRBV20-1 and TRBJ1-1; TRBD1 is a possible D gene (5 bases). From germline, CDR1 is DFQATT and CDR2 SNEGSKA (reference sequence). Trimming removed 1 base from V and 10 bases from J, with 10 bases in between. The length of the CDR3 is 11 residues.

This chain connects TRBV5-4 to TRBJ2-3, with 7 nucleotides matching TRBD2. The CDR3 is 18 residues long. Per germline, CDR1 SGHNT and CDR2 YYREEE (reference sequence). With V trimmed by 0 bases and J by 0 bases, 10 bases remained unmatched. The CDR3 sequence: CASSLDLPSGFSTDTQYF. DNA of the CDR3: TGTGCCAGCAGCTTGGACCTCCCTAGCGGCTTTAGCACAGATACGCAGTATTTT.

The chain links TRBV12-3 or TRBV12-4 to TRBJ1-5; D is unclear. V shed 3 bases and J shed 0 bases, with 12 bases lying between them. The CDR3 has 16 amino acids. The CDR3 nucleotides read TGTGCCAGCAGTTTGAAATTCGGGAATAGCAATCAGCCCCAGCATTTT. This sequence encodes CASSLKFGNSNQPQHF.

This clonotype was counted at least ten times. The chain couples TRBV6-1 to TRBJ2-1; possible D gene TRBD2, 6 bases. From germline, CDR1 is MNHNS and CDR2 SASEGT. There are 16 residues in the CDR3. Deletions cut 6 bases from V and 5 bases from J, with 20 bases between. The CDR3: CASRGAGTPRDNEQFF. CDR3 nucleotides: TGTGCCAGCAGAGGGGCAGGGACTCCCCGGGACAATGAGCAGTTCTTC.

This clonotype turned up a few times. The chain links TRBV4-1 to TRBJ2-7, with D possibly matching TRBD1 (6 bases). CDR1 is MGHRA and CDR2 is YSYEKL in the germline V gene. The CDR3 sequence is 14 residues long. V lost 3 bases, J lost 2 bases, and 11 bases lay in between. This CDR3 reads CASSQVDSTYEQYF. The CDR3 DNA reads TGCGCCAGCAGCCAGGTGGACAGTACCTACGAGCAGTACTTC.

The sample holds a few counts of this clonotype. The chain carries TRBV7-2 and TRBJ1-6; unclear D gene. Germline CDR1 SGHTA, CDR2 FQGNSA. Between the trimmed V and J ends, which lost 5 bases and 9 bases, there was a span of 14 bases. There are 14 residues in the CDR3. CDR3 in DNA: TGTGCCAGCAGCCCCGGGTCAACCCCTTCACCCCTCCACTTT. This codes for CASSPGSTPSPLHF.